This T cell receptor beta chain was recorded in a study of shared clonotypes between healthy human individuals. Overall study findings and caveats: Sampling included only blood; tissue repertoires likely differ.

V was clipped by 3 bases and J by 5 bases; unmatched bases: 4. The CDR3 is 14 residues long. The germline V gene has CDR1 SGHAT and CDR2 FQNNGV. Each cell subset's genomic DNA was divided evenly among several immunoSEQ plates. TCRdb keeps only in-frame clones here, not all; method: immunoSEQ multiplex PCR. The sample has under 2,500,000 clones, almost 96% seen once. About this clone: What it binds is not known.

The origin of this receptor is a man aged 18 to 30 in good health. The specimen was naive CD4+ T cells sorted from blood. Indicated subset: CD45RA+ positively selected. This chain joins TRBV11-2 and TRBJ1-1; TRBD1 matches at 9 bases. CDR3 amino acids: CASSFDRGGTEAFF. The CDR3 nucleotides read TGTGCCAGCAGCTTTGACAGGGGGGGTACTGAAGCTTTCTTT.